This T cell receptor beta chain stems from a study of T cells in Graves' hyperthyroidism and ophthalmopathy. General study findings and limits: The blood repertoire included most of the expanded thyroid clonotypes above 0.001. Ophthalmopathy stood apart from stable hyperthyroidism in a 13 V-J model.

This clonotype came up many times. Its antigen is unknown. Researchers amplified the TCR beta CDR3 regions from RNA transcripts. Researchers ran a first-round RT-PCR on the TCR CDR3 using the HTBI primer set. TCRdb fed the multiplex PCR reads into MiXCR, producing one record per CDR3 protein. Of hundreds of thousands of distinct CDR3 sequences listed, approximately 15% are singletons. Trimming cost V 6 bases and J 0 bases, with 9 bases left between them. CDR1 is MNHNS and CDR2 is SASEGT in the germline V gene. The CDR3 is made up of 14 amino acids. Diagnoses were made from clinical symptoms, serum measures (thyroxine and TRAb), thyroid ultrasound and orbital computed tomography. It was around 10 ml of fresh peripheral blood that supplied the PBMCs.

Sequencing was done on a sample of blood. The TCR originated in a woman in her forties with Graves' ophthalmopathy. This sequence joins TRBV6-1 and TRBJ1-5; unclear D gene. CDR3 amino acids: CASRVRDSNQPQHF. CDR3 DNA: TGTGCCAGCAGGGTCCGGGATAGCAATCAGCCCCAGCATTTT.